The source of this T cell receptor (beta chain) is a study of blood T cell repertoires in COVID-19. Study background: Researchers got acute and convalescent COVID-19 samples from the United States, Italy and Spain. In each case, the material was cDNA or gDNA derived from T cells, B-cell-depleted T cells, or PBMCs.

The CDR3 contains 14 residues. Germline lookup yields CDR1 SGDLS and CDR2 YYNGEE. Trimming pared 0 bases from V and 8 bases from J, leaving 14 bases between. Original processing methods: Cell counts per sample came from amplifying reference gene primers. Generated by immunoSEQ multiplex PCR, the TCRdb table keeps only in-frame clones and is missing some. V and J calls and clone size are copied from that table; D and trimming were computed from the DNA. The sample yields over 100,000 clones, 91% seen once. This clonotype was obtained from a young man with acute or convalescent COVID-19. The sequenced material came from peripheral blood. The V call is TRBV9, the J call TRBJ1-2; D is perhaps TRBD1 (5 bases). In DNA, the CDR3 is TGTGCCAGCAGCGTAGACAGGACCGGCCGAGGCTACACCTTC. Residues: CASSVDRTGRGYTF. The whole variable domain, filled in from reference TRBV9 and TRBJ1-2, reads DSGVTQTPKHLITATGQRVTLRCSPRSGDLSVYWYQQSLDQGLQFLIQYYNGEERAKGNILERFSAQQFPDLHSELNLSSLELGDSALYFCASSVDRTGRGYTFGSGTRLTVV.